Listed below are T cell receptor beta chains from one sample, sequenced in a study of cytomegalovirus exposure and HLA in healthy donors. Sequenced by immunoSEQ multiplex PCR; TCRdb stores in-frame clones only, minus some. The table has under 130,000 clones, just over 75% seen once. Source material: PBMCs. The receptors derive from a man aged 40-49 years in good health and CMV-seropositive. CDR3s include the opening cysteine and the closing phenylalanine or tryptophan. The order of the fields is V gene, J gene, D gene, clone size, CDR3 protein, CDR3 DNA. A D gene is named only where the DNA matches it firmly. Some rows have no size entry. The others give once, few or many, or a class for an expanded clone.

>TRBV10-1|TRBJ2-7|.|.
CASSDGGSSYEQYF
TGCGCCAGCAGTGACGGCGGAAGCTCCTACGAGCAGTACTTC
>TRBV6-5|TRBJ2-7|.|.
CASSFGLNYEQYF
TGTGCCAGCAGTTTCGGACTAAACTACGAGCAGTACTTC
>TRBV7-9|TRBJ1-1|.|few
CASSLGGQGLSNTEAFF
TGTGCCAGCAGCTTAGGTGGTCAGGGGCTATCGAACACTGAAGCTTTCTTT
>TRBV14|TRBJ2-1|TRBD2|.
CASRLVAGGSEQFF
TGTGCCAGCAGACTCGTAGCGGGGGGCAGTGAGCAGTTCTTC
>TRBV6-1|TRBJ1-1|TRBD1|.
CASSDPGQGSTEAFF
TGTGCCAGCAGCGACCCGGGACAGGGAAGCACTGAAGCTTTCTTT
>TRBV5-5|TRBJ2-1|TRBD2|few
CASSSPPRTSGSVYNEQFF
TGTGCCAGCAGCTCACCCCCCAGGACTAGCGGATCTGTCTACAATGAGCAGTTCTTC
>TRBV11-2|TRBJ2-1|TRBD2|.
CASSPTSGSREQFF
TGTGCCAGCAGCCCCACTAGCGGGAGTAGGGAGCAGTTCTTC
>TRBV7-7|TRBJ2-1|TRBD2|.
CASSPGTSGSGEQFF
TGTGCTAGCAGCCCAGGGACTAGCGGGAGTGGTGAGCAGTTCTTC
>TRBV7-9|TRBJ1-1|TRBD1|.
CASSLPGQGINEAFF
TGTGCCAGCAGCTTACCCGGACAGGGGATAAATGAAGCTTTCTTT
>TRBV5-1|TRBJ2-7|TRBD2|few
CASSPTSGGTYEQYF
TGCGCCAGCAGCCCGACTAGCGGGGGAACCTACGAGCAGTACTTC
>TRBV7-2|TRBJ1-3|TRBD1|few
CASSSPPGQFSGNTIYF
TGTGCCAGCAGCTCACCACCGGGACAGTTCTCTGGAAACACCATATATTTT
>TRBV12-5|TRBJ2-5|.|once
CASGLVTEETQYF
TGTGCTAGTGGTTTGGTAACGGAAGAGACCCAGTACTTC
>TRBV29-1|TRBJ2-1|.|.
CSVSTGSRGSEQFF
TGCAGCGTTTCTACGGGAAGCCGAGGAAGTGAGCAGTTCTTC
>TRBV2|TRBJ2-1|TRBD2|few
CASRQTSGGAHEQFF
TGTGCCAGCAGGCAGACTAGCGGGGGGGCTCATGAGCAGTTCTTC
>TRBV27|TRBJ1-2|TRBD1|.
CATKGATYGYTF
TGTGCGACGAAGGGGGCCACCTATGGCTACACCTTC
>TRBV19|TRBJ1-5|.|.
CASTTRREQPQHF
TGTGCCAGTACAACTCGGAGGGAACAGCCCCAGCATTTT
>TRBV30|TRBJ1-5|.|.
CAWSSGGQGNQPQHF
TGTGCCTGGAGCTCGGGGGGTCAGGGCAATCAGCCCCAGCATTTT
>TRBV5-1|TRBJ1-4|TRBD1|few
CATQGGSKTNEKLFF
TGCGCCACCCAGGGGGGTTCGAAGACTAATGAAAAACTGTTTTTT
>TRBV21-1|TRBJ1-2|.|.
CASSRRGAYGYTF
TGTGCCAGCAGCAGGCGGGGCGCCTATGGCTACACCTTC
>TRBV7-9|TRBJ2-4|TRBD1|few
CASSLRDRGNIQYF
TGTGCCAGCAGCTTAAGGGACAGGGGAAACATTCAGTACTTC
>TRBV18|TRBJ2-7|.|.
CASSPGLLGGEQYF
TGTGCCAGCTCCCCGGGTCTCCTCGGAGGCGAGCAGTACTTC
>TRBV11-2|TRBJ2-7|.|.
CASSGLAYSSYEQYF
TGTGCCAGCAGCGGTCTAGCGTATAGCTCCTACGAGCAGTACTTC
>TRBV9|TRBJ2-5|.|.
CASSLRVQETQYF
TGTGCCAGCAGCCTCCGGGTTCAAGAGACCCAGTACTTC
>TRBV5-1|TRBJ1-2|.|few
CASSLGGGLSGGYTF
TGCGCCAGCAGCTTGGGTGGAGGACTCTCGGGAGGCTACACCTTC
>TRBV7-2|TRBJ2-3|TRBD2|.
CASSSSGRASDTQYF
TGTGCCAGCAGCTCTAGCGGGAGGGCGTCAGATACGCAGTATTTT
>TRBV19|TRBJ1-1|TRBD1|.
CLSRTGDLNTEAFF
TGTCTTAGCCGGACAGGGGACCTGAACACTGAAGCTTTCTTT
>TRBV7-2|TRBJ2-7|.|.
CASSLAPGGNSYEQYF
TGTGCCAGCAGCTTAGCGCCCGGAGGTAACTCCTACGAGCAGTACTTC
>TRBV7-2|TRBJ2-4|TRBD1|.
CASSLSGGQNSQYF
TGTGCCAGCAGCTTGTCAGGGGGCCAAAACAGTCAGTACTTC
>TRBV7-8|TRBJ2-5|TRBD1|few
CASSLDRGLRETQYF
TGTGCCAGCAGCCTAGACAGGGGGCTACGGGAGACCCAGTACTTC
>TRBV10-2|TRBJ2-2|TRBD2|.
CASSESSGRGGSGELFF
TGCGCCAGCAGTGAGTCGAGCGGGAGAGGGGGATCCGGGGAGCTGTTTTTT
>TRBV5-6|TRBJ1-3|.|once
CASSLGPISGNTIYF
TGTGCCAGCAGCTTGGGGCCAATCTCTGGAAACACCATATATTTT
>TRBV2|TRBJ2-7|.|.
CASMARGEDEQYF
TGTGCCAGCATGGCCAGGGGTGAGGACGAGCAGTACTTC
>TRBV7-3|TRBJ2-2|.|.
CASSSPRDANTGELFF
TGTGCCAGCAGCTCCCCGCGGGACGCGAACACCGGGGAGCTGTTTTTT
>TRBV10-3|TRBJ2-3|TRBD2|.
CAIGLAADTQYF
TGTGCCATCGGGCTAGCGGCAGATACGCAGTATTTT
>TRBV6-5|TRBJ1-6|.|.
CASLSDRGNSPLHF
TGTGCCAGTTTATCGGACAGAGGAAATTCACCCCTCCACTTT
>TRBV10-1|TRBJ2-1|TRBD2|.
CASSQVTSGEQFF
TGCGCCAGCTCCCAGGTGACTAGCGGCGAGCAGTTCTTC
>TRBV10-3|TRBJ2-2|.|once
CAISETGSTGELFF
TGTGCCATCAGTGAGACAGGTAGTACCGGGGAGCTGTTTTTT
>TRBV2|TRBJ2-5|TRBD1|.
CASSQRQGGETQYF
TGTGCCAGCAGTCAAAGACAGGGTGGGGAGACCCAGTACTTC
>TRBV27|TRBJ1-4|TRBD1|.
CASSFQGANEKLFF
TGTGCCAGCAGTTTTCAGGGGGCTAATGAAAAACTGTTTTTT
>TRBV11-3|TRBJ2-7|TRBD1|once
CASSLGSTGPYEQYF
TGTGCCAGCAGCTTAGGGTCGACAGGGCCCTACGAGCAGTACTTC
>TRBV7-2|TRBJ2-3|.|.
CASSLMYYSTDTQYF
TGTGCCAGCAGCTTAATGTACTATAGCACAGATACGCAGTATTTT
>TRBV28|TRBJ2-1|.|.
CASNTEADNEQFF
TGTGCCAGCAACACCGAAGCGGACAATGAGCAGTTCTTC
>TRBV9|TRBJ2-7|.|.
CASSAGSSSSYEQYF
TGTGCCAGCAGCGCTGGGAGTTCTAGCTCCTACGAGCAGTACTTC
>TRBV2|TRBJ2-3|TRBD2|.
CASSGSLPDTQYF
TGTGCCAGTAGCGGGAGCCTCCCAGATACGCAGTATTTT
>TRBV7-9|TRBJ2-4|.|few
CASSPTSFLAKNIQYF
TGTGCCAGCAGCCCCACTAGTTTTCTAGCCAAAAACATTCAGTACTTC
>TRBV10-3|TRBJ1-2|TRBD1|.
CAIRKGTGGAGAHGYTF
TGTGCCATCAGAAAAGGGACAGGGGGCGCAGGAGCCCATGGCTACACCTTC
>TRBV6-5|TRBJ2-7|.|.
CASSSFLSYEQYF
TGTGCCAGCAGTTCCTTCCTCTCCTACGAGCAGTACTTC
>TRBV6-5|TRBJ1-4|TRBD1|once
CASSGGEGGIEKLFF
TGTGCCAGCAGTGGTGGGGAAGGGGGCATTGAAAAACTGTTTTTT
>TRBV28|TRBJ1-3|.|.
CASSLVGGYSGNTIYF
TGTGCCAGCAGTTTGGTCGGGGGGTACTCTGGAAACACCATATATTTT